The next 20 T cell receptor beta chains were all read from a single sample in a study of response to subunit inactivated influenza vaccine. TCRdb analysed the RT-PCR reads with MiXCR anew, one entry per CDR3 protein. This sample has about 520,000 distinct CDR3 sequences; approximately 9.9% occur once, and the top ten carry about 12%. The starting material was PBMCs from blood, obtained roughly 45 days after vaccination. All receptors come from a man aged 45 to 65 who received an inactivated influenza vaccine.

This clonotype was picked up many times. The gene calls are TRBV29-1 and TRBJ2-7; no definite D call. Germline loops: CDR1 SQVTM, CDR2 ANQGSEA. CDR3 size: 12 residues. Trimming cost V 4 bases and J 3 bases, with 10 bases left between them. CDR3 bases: TGCAGCGTTGGTTCAGGCATCTACGAGCAGTACTTC. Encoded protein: CSVGSGIYEQYF.

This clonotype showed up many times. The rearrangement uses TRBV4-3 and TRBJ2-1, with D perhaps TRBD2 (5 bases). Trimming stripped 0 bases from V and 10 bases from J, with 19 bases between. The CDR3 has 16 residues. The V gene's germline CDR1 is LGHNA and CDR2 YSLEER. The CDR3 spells CASSQDWTGKPWEQFF. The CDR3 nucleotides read TGCGCCAGCAGCCAAGATTGGACGGGGAAACCATGGGAGCAGTTCTTC.

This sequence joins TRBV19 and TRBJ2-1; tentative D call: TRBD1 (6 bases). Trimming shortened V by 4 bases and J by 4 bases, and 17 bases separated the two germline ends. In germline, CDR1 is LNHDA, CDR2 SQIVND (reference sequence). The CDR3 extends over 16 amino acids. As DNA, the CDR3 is TGTGCCAGTAGTACAACAGGGTTACCCCCGTACAATGAGCAGTTCTTC. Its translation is CASSTTGLPPYNEQFF.

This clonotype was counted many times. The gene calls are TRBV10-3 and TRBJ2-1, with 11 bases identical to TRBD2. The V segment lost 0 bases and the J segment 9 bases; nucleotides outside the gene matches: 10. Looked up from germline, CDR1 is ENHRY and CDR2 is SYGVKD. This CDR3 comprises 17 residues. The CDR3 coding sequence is TGTGCCATCAGTGAGTCGACAGCACTAGCGGGAGTCGGTGAGCAGTTCTTC. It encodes CAISESTALAGVGEQFF.

CDR3 DNA: TGTGCCAGCAGTTTGGGGCTTTGGACGGTCCAGAATTCACCCCTCCACTTT. It translates to CASSLGLWTVQNSPLHF. V is TRBV7-8 and J is TRBJ1-6; D perhaps matches TRBD1 (5 bases). The CDR3 contains 17 residues. The germline CDR1 and CDR2 sequences are SGHVS and FQNEAQ. V dropped 6 bases and J dropped 7 bases, with 22 bases sitting between them.

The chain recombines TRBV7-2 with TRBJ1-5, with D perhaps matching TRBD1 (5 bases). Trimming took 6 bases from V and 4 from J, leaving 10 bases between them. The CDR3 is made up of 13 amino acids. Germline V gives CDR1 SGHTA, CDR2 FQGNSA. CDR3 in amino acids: CASSQQENQPQHF. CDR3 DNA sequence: TGTGCCAGCAGTCAACAGGAGAATCAGCCCCAGCATTTT.

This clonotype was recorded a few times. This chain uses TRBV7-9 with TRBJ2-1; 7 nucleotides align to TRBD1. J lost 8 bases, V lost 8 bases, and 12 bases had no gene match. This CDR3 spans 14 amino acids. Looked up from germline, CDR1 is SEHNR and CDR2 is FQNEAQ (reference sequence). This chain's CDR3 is CASLKGAGWDEQFF. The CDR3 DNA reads TGTGCCAGCCTCAAGGGGGCGGGTTGGGATGAGCAGTTCTTC.

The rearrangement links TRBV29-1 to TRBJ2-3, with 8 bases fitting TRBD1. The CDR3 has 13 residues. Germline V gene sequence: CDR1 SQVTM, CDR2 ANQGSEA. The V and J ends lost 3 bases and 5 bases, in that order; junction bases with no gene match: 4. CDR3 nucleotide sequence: TGCAGCGTTGACAGGGGGCGCGGAGATACGCAGTATTTT. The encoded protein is CSVDRGRGDTQYF.

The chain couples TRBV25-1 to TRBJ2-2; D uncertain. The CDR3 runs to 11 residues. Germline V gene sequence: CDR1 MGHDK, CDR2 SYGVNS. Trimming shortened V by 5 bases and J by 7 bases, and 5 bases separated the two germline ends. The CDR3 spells CASSIYGELFF. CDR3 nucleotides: TGTGCCAGCAGTATTTACGGGGAGCTGTTTTTT.

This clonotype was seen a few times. CDR3 region: CASSPPTLPGNEQFF. The DNA for the CDR3 is TGCGCCAGCAGCCCTCCCACCCTACCCGGCAATGAGCAGTTCTTC. The genes are TRBV4-1 and TRBJ2-1; D is unclear. Germline V lookup: CDR1 MGHRA, CDR2 YSYEKL. Trimming took off 4 bases at V and 6 bases at J, with 16 bases between the two ends. The CDR3 is 15 amino acids.

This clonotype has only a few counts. The CDR3 DNA is TGTGCCAGCAGCCTACAGGCTTTATCACTCGCAGATACGCAGTATTTT. Residues: CASSLQALSLADTQYF. V and J are TRBV5-6 and TRBJ2-3, with a tentative D call TRBD1 (5 bases). Germline values: CDR1 SGHDT, CDR2 YYEEEE. The CDR3 covers 16 residues. V was cut by 4 bases and J by 4 bases, with 19 bases left in between.

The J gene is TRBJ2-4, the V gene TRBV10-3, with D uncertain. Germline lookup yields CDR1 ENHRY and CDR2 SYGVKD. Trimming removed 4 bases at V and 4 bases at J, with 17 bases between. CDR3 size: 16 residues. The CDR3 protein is CAISAQSPEVKNIQYF. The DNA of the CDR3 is TGTGCCATCAGTGCCCAAAGCCCAGAAGTAAAAAACATTCAGTACTTC.

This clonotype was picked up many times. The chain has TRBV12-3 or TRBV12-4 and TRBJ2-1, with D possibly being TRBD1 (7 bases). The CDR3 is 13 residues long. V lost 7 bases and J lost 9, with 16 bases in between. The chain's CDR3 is CASTLGGGSEQFF. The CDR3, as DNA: TGTGCCAGCACCCTAGGAGGGGGCAGTGAGCAGTTCTTC.

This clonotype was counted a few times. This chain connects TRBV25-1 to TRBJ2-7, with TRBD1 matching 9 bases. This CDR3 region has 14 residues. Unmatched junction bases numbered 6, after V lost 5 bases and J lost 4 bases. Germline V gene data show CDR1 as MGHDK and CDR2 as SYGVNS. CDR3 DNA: TGTGCCAGCAGTCACGGGACAGGGTCGTACGAGCAGTACTTC. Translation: CASSHGTGSYEQYF.

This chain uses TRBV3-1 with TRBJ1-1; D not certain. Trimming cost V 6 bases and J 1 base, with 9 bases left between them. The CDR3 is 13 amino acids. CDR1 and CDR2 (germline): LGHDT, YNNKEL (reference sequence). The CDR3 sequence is CASSSSPNTEAFF. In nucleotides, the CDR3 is TGTGCCAGCAGTTCATCACCGAACACTGAAGCTTTCTTT.

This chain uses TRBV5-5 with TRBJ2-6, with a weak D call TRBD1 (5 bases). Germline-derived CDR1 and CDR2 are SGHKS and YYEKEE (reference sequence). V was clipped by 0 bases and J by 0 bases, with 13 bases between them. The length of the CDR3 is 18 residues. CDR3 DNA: TGTGCCAGCAGCTTGGATAACAGGCGAAGCTCTGGGGCCAACGTCCTGACTTTC. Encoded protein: CASSLDNRRSSGANVLTF.

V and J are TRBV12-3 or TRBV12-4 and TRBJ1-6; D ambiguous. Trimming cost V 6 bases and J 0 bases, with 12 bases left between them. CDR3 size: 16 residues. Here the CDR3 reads CASSGSGSSYNSPLHF. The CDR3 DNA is TGTGCCAGCAGCGGCTCTGGGAGCTCCTATAATTCACCCCTCCACTTT.

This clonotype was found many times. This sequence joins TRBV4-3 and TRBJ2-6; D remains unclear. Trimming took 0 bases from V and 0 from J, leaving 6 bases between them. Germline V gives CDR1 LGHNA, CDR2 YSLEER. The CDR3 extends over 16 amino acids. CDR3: CASSQDVSSGANVLTF. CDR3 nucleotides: TGCGCCAGCAGCCAAGATGTCAGCTCTGGGGCCAACGTCCTGACTTTC.

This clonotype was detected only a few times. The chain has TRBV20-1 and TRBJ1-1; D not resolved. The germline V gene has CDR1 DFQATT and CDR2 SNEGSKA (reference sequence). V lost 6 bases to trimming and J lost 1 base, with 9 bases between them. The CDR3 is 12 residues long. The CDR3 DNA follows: TGCAGTGCGCCGCTGGCGAACACTGAAGCTTTCTTT. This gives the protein CSAPLANTEAFF.

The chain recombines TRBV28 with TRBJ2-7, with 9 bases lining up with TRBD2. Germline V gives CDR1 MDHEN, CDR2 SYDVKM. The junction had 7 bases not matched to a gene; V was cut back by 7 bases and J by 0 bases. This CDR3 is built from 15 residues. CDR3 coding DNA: TGTGCCAGCAAACTAGCGGGTCGGAGCTCCTACGAGCAGTACTTC. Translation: CASKLAGRSSYEQYF.